The 6 T cell receptor beta chains listed next were all sequenced from one sample in a study of response to subunit inactivated influenza vaccine. TCRdb reanalysed the RT-PCR reads using MiXCR and keeps one entry per CDR3 protein. The sample lists some 570,000 distinct CDR3 sequences; over 9% were seen once. These records were also assigned to another study, of T cells expressing NK-cell markers. That work contributes: It was by 5'RACE template switching with UMIs that TCR beta cDNA was made.

Material: PBMCs from blood, obtained on the day of vaccination. The receptors here all came from a man between 45 and 60 years old who received an inactivated influenza vaccine.

There are a few counts of this clonotype. The chain carries TRBV12-3 or TRBV12-4 and TRBJ2-6, with D unclear. V lost 3 bases to trimming and J lost 2 bases, with 5 bases between them. The CDR3 extends over 14 amino acids. The CDR3 DNA reads as TGTGCCAGCAGTTTCGTTACTGGGGCCAACGTCCTGACTTTC. Protein sequence: CASSFVTGANVLTF.

This clonotype appeared a few times. This chain's CDR3 is CASRTSVEETQYF. The CDR3 region has the DNA TGCGCCAGCAGGACTAGCGTCGAAGAGACCCAGTACTTC. The gene calls are TRBV5-1 and TRBJ2-5; 8 positions match TRBD2. Trimming cost V 5 bases and J 3 bases; bases outside gene matches: 3. The germline CDR1 and CDR2 sequences are SGHRS and YFSETQ. The CDR3 covers 13 residues.

The CDR3: CSVETGGFEAFF. CDR3 DNA sequence: TGCAGCGTTGAGACTGGGGGCTTTGAAGCTTTCTTT. V is TRBV29-1 and J is TRBJ1-1; perhaps TRBD1 as D (6 bases). The CDR3 consists of 12 residues. V was clipped by 3 bases and J by 7 bases, with 12 bases between them. Germline values: CDR1 SQVTM, CDR2 ANQGSEA.

There are many counts of this clonotype. The chain recombines TRBV6-2 or TRBV6-3 with TRBJ1-5, with D possibly being TRBD1 (5 bases). The CDR3 runs to 15 residues. Germline V gene sequence: CDR1 MNHEY, CDR2 SVGEGT. V lost 0 bases and J lost 4, with 10 bases in between. For the CDR3, the DNA is TGTGCCAGCAGTTACTCGGGGACTGAAAATCAGCCCCAGCATTTT. Translation gives CASSYSGTENQPQHF.

This clonotype was counted between two and nine times. The V call is TRBV28, the J call TRBJ2-1; D possibly corresponds to TRBD2 (6 bases). The CDR3 is 15 amino acids. Germline CDR1 MDHEN, CDR2 SYDVKM. The germline V and J ends were trimmed by 5 bases and 7 bases, with 18 bases remaining between them. The CDR3 DNA sequence: TGTGCCAGCAGTCCGATCGGGACTCTCAGGAATGAGCAGTTCTTC. This sequence encodes CASSPIGTLRNEQFF.

This clonotype was seen at least ten times. The gene calls are TRBV20-1 and TRBJ2-1; 7 bases are shared with TRBD2. The CDR3 sequence is 16 residues long. The V gene's germline CDR1 is DFQATT and CDR2 SNEGSKA (reference sequence). The V segment lost 2 bases and the J segment 6 bases; nucleotides outside the gene matches: 13. CDR3 protein: CSARRSSGPLFNEQFF. The CDR3 nucleotides are TGCAGTGCTAGAAGGAGTAGCGGGCCACTTTTCAATGAGCAGTTCTTC.